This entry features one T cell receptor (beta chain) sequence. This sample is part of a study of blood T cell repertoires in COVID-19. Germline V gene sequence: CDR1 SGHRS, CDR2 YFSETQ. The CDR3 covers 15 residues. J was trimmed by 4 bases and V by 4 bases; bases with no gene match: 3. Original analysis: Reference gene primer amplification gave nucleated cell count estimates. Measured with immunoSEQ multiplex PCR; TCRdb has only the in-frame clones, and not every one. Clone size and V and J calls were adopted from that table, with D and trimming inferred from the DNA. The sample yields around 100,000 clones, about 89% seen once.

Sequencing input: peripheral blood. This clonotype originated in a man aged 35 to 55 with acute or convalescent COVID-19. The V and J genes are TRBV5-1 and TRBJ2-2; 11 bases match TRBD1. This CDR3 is CASSPGQGATGELFF. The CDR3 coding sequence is TGCGCCAGCAGCCCAGGACAGGGGGCCACCGGGGAGCTGTTTTTT.